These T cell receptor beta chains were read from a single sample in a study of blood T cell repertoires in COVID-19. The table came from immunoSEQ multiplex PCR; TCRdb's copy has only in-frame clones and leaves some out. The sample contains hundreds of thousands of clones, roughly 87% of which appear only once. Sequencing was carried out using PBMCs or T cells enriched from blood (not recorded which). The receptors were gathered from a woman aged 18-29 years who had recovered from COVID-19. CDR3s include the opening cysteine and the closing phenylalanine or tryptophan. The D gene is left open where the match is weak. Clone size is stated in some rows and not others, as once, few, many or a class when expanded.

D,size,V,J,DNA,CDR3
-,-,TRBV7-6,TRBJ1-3,TGTGCCAGCAGCTTAGCAGGAAGAGGAGACACCATATATTTT,CASSLAGRGDTIYF
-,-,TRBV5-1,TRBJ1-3,TGCGCCAGCAGCTCAGACTCGACAGGAGGAAACACCATATATTTT,CASSSDSTGGNTIYF
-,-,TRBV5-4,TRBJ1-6,TGTGCCAGCAGCCAGACACGCTCCTATAATTCACCCCTCCACTTT,CASSQTRSYNSPLHF
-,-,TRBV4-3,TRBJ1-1,TGCGCCAGCAGCCAACAAGCGAGATCGAACACTGAAGCTTTCTTT,CASSQQARSNTEAFF
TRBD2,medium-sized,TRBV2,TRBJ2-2,TGTGCCATCGGGGGGGTCGATAATACCGGGGAGCTGTTTTTT,CAIGGVDNTGELFF
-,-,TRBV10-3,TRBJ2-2,TGTGCCATCTCAGATCGGAGCACCGGGGAGCTGTTTTTT,CAISDRSTGELFF
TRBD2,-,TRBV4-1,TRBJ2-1,TGCGCCAGCAGCCAGCGGGGGAGCTCCTACAATGAGCAGTTCTTC,CASSQRGSSYNEQFF
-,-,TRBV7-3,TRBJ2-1,TGTGCCAGCAGCCGCGCGGGTAGCGGCTACAATGAGCAGTTCTTC,CASSRAGSGYNEQFF
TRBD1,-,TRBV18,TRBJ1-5,TGTGCCAGCTCATTTCAGGGGGTGAGCAATCAGCCCCAGCATTTT,CASSFQGVSNQPQHF
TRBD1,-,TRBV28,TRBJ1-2,TGTGCCAGCAGTCCCTGGGACAGGGGGCCTGGCTACACCTTC,CASSPWDRGPGYTF
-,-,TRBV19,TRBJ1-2,TGTGCCAGTAGCCCGGCGGGGGCCTATGGCTACACCTTC,CASSPAGAYGYTF
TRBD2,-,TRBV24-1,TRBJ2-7,TGTGCCACCAGTGATTCAAGACTAGCGGGAGACGAGCAGTACTTC,CATSDSRLAGDEQYF
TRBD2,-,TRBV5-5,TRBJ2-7,TGTGCCAGCAGCCGGGGACTAGCGGGAGGAATCTACGAGCAGTACTTC,CASSRGLAGGIYEQYF
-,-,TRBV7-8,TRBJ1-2,TGTGCCAGCAGCTTATATGGGGGGAAGAGAGGCTACACCTTC,CASSLYGGKRGYTF
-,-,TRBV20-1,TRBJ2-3,TGCAGTGCCCCTCGAGGGGATACGCAGTATTTT,CSAPRGDTQYF
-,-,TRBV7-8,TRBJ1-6,TGTGCCAGCAGCTTATCGGGGGGCTCAGGACCCCTCCACTTT,CASSLSGGSGPLHF
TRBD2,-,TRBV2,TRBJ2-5,TGTGCCTCCAGTAGCGGGAGAGGGGGGGAGACCCAGTACTTC,CASSSGRGGETQYF
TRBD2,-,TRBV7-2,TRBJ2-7,TGTGCCAGCAGCTTGGCGGGGGGGCCAAGCGAGCAGTACTTC,CASSLAGGPSEQYF
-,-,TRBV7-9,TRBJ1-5,TGTGCCAGCAGCTTAAGTGGTGGGGTGACAGAATATAGCAATCAGCCCCAGCATTTT,CASSLSGGVTEYSNQPQHF
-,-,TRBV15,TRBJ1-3,TGTGCCACCAGCCCTCAGAGGTACTCTGGAAACACCATATATTTT,CATSPQRYSGNTIYF
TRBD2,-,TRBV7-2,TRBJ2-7,TGTGCCAGCAGCTCTCCCGGGACTAGCGGGACGATCTACGAGCAGTACTTC,CASSSPGTSGTIYEQYF
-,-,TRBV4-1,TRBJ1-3,TGCGCCAGCAGCCTCAGATTCGGGGGCTCTGGAAACACCATATATTTT,CASSLRFGGSGNTIYF
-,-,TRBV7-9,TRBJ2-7,TGTGCCAGCAGCACCACACAGGGAGCCCTAGACGAGCAGTACTTC,CASSTTQGALDEQYF
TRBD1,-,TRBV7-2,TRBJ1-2,TGTGCCAGCAGCGCCGCGGGACAGGGGGTCTATGGCTACACCTTC,CASSAAGQGVYGYTF
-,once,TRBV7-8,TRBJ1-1,TGTGCCAGCAGCTTAGCGGAGGGGAACACTGAAGCTTTCTTT,CASSLAEGNTEAFF
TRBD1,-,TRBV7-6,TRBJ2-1,TGTGCCAGCAGCTTTCAGGGGGACAATGAGCAGTTCTTC,CASSFQGDNEQFF
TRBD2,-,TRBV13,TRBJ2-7,TGTGCCAGCAGCTTAGGACTAGCGGGGACCTACGAGCAGTACTTC,CASSLGLAGTYEQYF
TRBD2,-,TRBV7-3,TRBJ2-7,TGTGCCAGCAGCTTTGAAGCGGGGGGGCAGAACGAGCAGTACTTC,CASSFEAGGQNEQYF
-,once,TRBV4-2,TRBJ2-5,TGTGCCAGCAGCCAAGATCCAGGAGGGGCCCAAGAGACCCAGTACTTC,CASSQDPGGAQETQYF
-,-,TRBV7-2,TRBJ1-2,TGTGCCAGCAGCTTTTACAGGCGGGGGGCGGAAGGCTACACCTTC,CASSFYRRGAEGYTF
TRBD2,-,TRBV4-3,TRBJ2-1,TGCGCCAGCAGCCACGCGGGGGTACAAGGCTACAATGAGCAGTTCTTC,CASSHAGVQGYNEQFF
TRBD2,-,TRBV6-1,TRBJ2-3,TGTGCCAGCAGTGACGGACTAGCGGGCACCACCGATACGCAGTATTTT,CASSDGLAGTTDTQYF
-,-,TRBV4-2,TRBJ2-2,TGTGCCAGCAGCCAAGATGGGGGACTGTGGGGGGAGCTGTTTTTT,CASSQDGGLWGELFF
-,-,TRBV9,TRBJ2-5,TGTGCCAGCAGCGTAGGGTCGCTAGCCTTCCAAGAGACCCAGTACTTC,CASSVGSLAFQETQYF
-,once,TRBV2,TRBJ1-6,TGTGCCAGCAGGGGGCAACAGGGCTCCTCTGGCTCACCCCTCCACTTT,CASRGQQGSSGSPLHF
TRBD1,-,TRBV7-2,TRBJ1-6,TGTGCCAGCAGCTACAGGGGGCTCTATAATTCACCCCTCCACTTT,CASSYRGLYNSPLHF
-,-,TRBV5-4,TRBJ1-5,TGTGCCAGCAGCCTGGGGGGCGGCAATCAGCCCCAGCATTTT,CASSLGGGNQPQHF
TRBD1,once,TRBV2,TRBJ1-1,TGTGCCAGCACTAGACAGGGCATCAACACTGAAGCTTTCTTT,CASTRQGINTEAFF
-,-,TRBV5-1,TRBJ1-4,TGCGCCAGCAGCTTACCCCAACAGGGTCAGAGTGAAAAACTGTTTTTT,CASSLPQQGQSEKLFF
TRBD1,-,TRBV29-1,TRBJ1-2,TGCAGCGTTGTGGGGAACCCGGGACAGATTTATGGCTACACCTTC,CSVVGNPGQIYGYTF
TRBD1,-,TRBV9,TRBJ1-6,TGTGCCAGCAGCGACCGAGGGGGCTTATTCTATAATTCACCCCTCCACTTT,CASSDRGGLFYNSPLHF
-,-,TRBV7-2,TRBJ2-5,TGTGCCAGCAGCTTGGGTTGGGCAGGGCTAGAGACCCAGTACTTC,CASSLGWAGLETQYF
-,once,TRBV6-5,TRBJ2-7,TGTGCCAGCAGTTACATGTCGGGTAGCTACGAGCAGTACTTC,CASSYMSGSYEQYF
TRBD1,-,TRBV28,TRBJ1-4,TGTGCCAGCAGTCGACAGGGGACTACACAGAGCGGAAAACTGTTTTTT,CASSRQGTTQSGKLFF